This record looks at one T cell receptor beta chain sequence and its context. This sample is part of a study of blood T cell repertoires in COVID-19. Whole-study context: There were acute and convalescent COVID-19 samples, and they came from the United States, Italy and Spain. Sources were T cells, B-cell-depleted T cells, or PBMCs; the material itself was cDNA or gDNA.

Per the study methods: Nucleated cell counts were estimated from reference gene primer amplification. Generated by immunoSEQ multiplex PCR, the TCRdb table keeps only in-frame clones and is missing some. That table furnishes V, J and clone size, whereas the DNA furnished D and trimming. The table lists about 200,000 clones, around 80% of them singletons, with around 5.4% in the top ten. J was trimmed by 2 bases and V by 2 bases; bases with no gene match: 4. This CDR3 contains 16 residues. Per germline, CDR1 SGHTA and CDR2 FQGTGA. The sample comprised peripheral blood. V usage is TRBV7-3 and J usage is TRBJ2-1; 9 nucleotides align to TRBD2. The sequence was obtained from a woman aged 70 to 79 with acute or convalescent COVID-19. CDR3 DNA: TGTGCCAGCAGCTTAGGCCTAGCGGGAACCTACAATGAGCAGTTCTTC. As protein: CASSLGLAGTYNEQFF.